A single TCR beta chain is shown here with its context. Study processing details: Nucleated cell counts were estimated from reference gene primer amplification. The protocol was immunoSEQ multiplex PCR, while the TCRdb copy is restricted to in-frame clones and leaves out a portion. V, J and clone size reflect that table, while D and trimming were determined from the DNA. The sample has 200,000 to 300,000 clones, 85% to 90% seen once. The data derive from a study of blood T cell repertoires in COVID-19. Study summary: The United States, Italy and Spain were the sources of the acute and convalescent COVID-19 samples. Sources were T cells, B-cell-depleted T cells, or PBMCs; the material itself was cDNA or gDNA.

Unmatched junction bases numbered 1, after V lost 4 bases and J lost 5 bases. The germline V gene has CDR1 LGHNA and CDR2 YNFKEQ. CDR3 size: 14 residues. Material: peripheral blood. The V call is TRBV4-2, the J call TRBJ2-7; the match to TRBD2 covers 14 bases. The source of this sequence is a man older than 75 with acute or convalescent COVID-19. The DNA for the CDR3 is TGTGCCAGCAGCCCGGGACTAGCGGGAGACGAGCAGTACTTC. It is translated as CASSPGLAGDEQYF.